This TCR beta chain was recorded in a study of cytomegalovirus exposure and HLA in healthy donors (TCRdb year 2017). General notes on the study: An earlier analysis of several hundred of the donors reported 276 Gb of sequence data and 117 million unique TCR beta sequences obtained from about 179 million T cells. An early release that covered about 600 HLA-typed donors contained approximately 300 gigabases of sequencing data and tens of millions of unique TCR sequences. The genetic ancestry cluster associated with self-reported Caucasian donors included about four fifths of the roughly 380 genotyped donors. The study aimed to test whether cataloging public T cell receptors could reveal signatures of past pathogen exposure. The study profiled the T cell repertoires of hundreds of subjects by immunosequencing and related them to cytomegalovirus serostatus. Along with the approximately 650-subject first cohort, a separate validation cohort of approximately 110 different subjects was used. High-throughput TCR immunosequencing, statistical association of individual TCRs with disease status, and machine learning were combined to predict cytomegalovirus infection status. A later analysis re-analyzed previously published TCR beta repertoires from 666 donors and added high-resolution HLA genotyping to study TCR occurrence patterns. In the later analysis, no new phenotypic data were used to find candidate immune exposures; instead, reliance was placed on TCR beta sequences and their occurrence across donors. In an earlier analysis of roughly 600 of the donors, high-throughput TCR beta sequencing was used to judge whether each TCR beta V gene segment behaved as functional or pseudogenic. Alongside the repertoire data, information on donor age, sex, ethnicity and CMV serostatus was compiled. In a later genetic analysis, genome-wide SNP genotypes for about 55% of the roughly 670 donors were used, and that subset was treated as a discovery cohort. Every discovery cohort repertoire had been produced on one sequencing platform. HLA typing included class I and class II loci at four-digit resolution. The number of typed donors differed by locus: roughly 629-640 for A, B, C, DRB1 and DQB1; approximately 530 for DQA1; 600 to 610 for DPA1; and some 470 for DPB1. About 5 DR-DQ haplotypes were handled as single units for association and clustering, since linkage in the cohort was strong. Among 398 genotyped donors of the cohort, an average of 235,054 unique TCR beta nucleotide sequences were sequenced per donor, around 18% of them non-productive.

Results and caveats for the whole study, not just this receptor: A later analysis found that TCR association rates varied across HLA loci, with DRB1 alleles showing the most associated TCRs and HLA-C alleles the fewest. According to the authors, the approach could potentially be generalized to other disease states and immunological phenotypes. The sequencing pipeline was judged likely to have produced a cluster of highly shared sequence variants as a technical artifact. Immune exposure information for the cohort was limited to CMV serostatus. The classifier was reported to diagnose cytomegalovirus status with high specificity and sensitivity in both the original cohort and the validation cohort. In the study, about 150 TCR beta chains were listed as associated with cytomegalovirus. According to a later analysis, most CMV-associated TCR beta chains appeared to be HLA-restricted, and the HLA associations seemed to be driven largely by CMV exposure. Most TCR sequences were seen in very few donors, while some public TCRs were found in many individuals. In a later genetic analysis, a missense DCLRE1C variant was associated with V-gene and J-gene trimming of TCR beta chains, and the association was replicated in an independent cohort. In a later analysis, HLA-associated TCR beta chains showed more clonal expansion and lower generation probabilities than non-associated chains that were equally common. A further reported finding was that TCR beta sequences accurately predicted the HLA-A and HLA-B alleles for most subjects in the first cohort. Several of the top co-occurrence clusters appeared to be linked to parvovirus B19, influenza, CMV and Epstein-Barr virus, according to a later analysis. Strong co-occurrence of HLA alleles, especially DR and DQ, made assigning TCR associations to individual alleles difficult. Linkage disequilibrium might explain the correlated functional status among segregating V segments, but an unknown experimental factor could not be excluded. Because HLA typing was missing for some donors at each locus, association tests included only the typed subset. Some IMGT-functional V segments, including TRBV6-2 and TRBV6-3, could not be told apart with the 87-base-pair reads, so those segments were excluded. Roughly uniform sequencing depth across donors was assumed in presence/absence analyses, although this assumption may not hold. Specific HLA alleles were associated with around 18,000 TCR beta sequences at a false discovery rate of 0.05 in a later analysis. According to a later genetic analysis, donors in an Asian-associated ancestry cluster had fewer N-insertions in productive TCRs than the approximately 650-donor mean. An earlier analysis of some 590 of the donors showed that most TCR beta V segments appeared in productive rearrangements either about 87% or about 30% of the time, which broadly matched IMGT annotations. In this cohort, only TCR beta chains were sequenced, and detectable features were limited by the absence of alpha or paired-chain data. In vitro tests confirmed that three of the cytomegalovirus-associated TCR beta chains recognize cytomegalovirus antigens. Fewer than 20 rarely observed V segments, including chromosome 9 orphons, were excluded from the earlier analysis of about 500 of the donors because counts were too low.

There are 14 amino acids in the CDR3, from cysteine to phenylalanine inclusive. The only DNA kept is the CDR3, 42 bases in frame from the first base. From a lookup of the germline V gene (reference sequence), CDR1 and CDR2 are LNHDA and SQIVND. V lost 6 bases and J lost 2 bases; the stretch between them is 12 bases long. The cohort consisted of hundreds of healthy bone marrow donors. All cohort members were sampled while nominally healthy, although unrecorded immune exposures were likely present. The donor was CMV seronegative and belonged to the group of 350 or so seronegative cohort members. A peripheral blood sample was provided by each donor, and peripheral blood mononuclear cells were used for TCR beta sequencing. The Qiagen DNeasy Blood Extraction Kit was used to extract genomic DNA from the blood cell samples. To note about this clone: Its cognate antigen has yet to be identified. Base qualities are not provided; no much larger clone lies one nucleotide away.

The method behind the library was the immunoSEQ multiplex PCR assay. For the multiplex PCR, a mixture combining 60 forward primers for TCR Vbeta segments and 13 reverse primers for TCR Jbeta segments was used. Amplification of the CDR3 region of rearranged TCR beta genes was performed with a multiplex PCR assay on genomic DNA. The amplified TCR beta libraries were sequenced on the Illumina HiSeq System as 87-base-pair reads. As for the authors' bioinformatics: Across the roughly 640 repertoires, a later analysis counted about 81 million unique TCR beta chains, approximately 10 million of which were shared by at least two donors. Raw reads were error-corrected and collapsed into unique sequences with a nearest-neighbor algorithm that merged closely related sequences to remove PCR and sequencing errors. CDR3 sequences were aligned to IMGT reference sequences to assign V, D and J gene segments. For a sequence to be retained, at least a six-nucleotide match to both a V gene segment and a J gene segment was required. A rearrangement was called productive if the CDR3 had no stop codons and remained in frame with V and J, and every other rearrangement was called non-productive. Following IMGT convention, CDR3 was defined as the stretch from the second conserved V-encoded cysteine up to the conserved J-encoded phenylalanine. Sequences without an unambiguous match to a single V gene segment were excluded from the earlier analysis of a few hundred of the donors. An earlier analysis of 450 to 650 of the donors called V segments functional above 56.7% productive rearrangements and segregating when the between-donor standard deviation exceeded 5%. A statistical classification framework was developed to diagnose cytomegalovirus status using the catalog of TCR beta chain sequences. In a later analysis, TCR nucleotide sequences were compared against IMGT/GENE-DB human TR gene sequences so that V and J genes could be assigned. Using the TCRdist pipeline, a later analysis assigned CDR3 sequences along with most-parsimonious VDJ recombination scenarios. In a later analysis, each TCR beta chain was defined by its CDR3 amino acid sequence together with its V-gene family, and reads lacking a unique V-gene family were excluded. To address suspected cross-contamination and a sequencing artifact, a later analysis removed several hundred highly shared, low-generation-probability nucleotide sequences. In a later analysis, a clonal expansion index was calculated for each public chain from normalized within-repertoire ranks of inferred template counts. In a later analysis, generation probabilities were computed using a VDJ recombination model fitted to out-of-frame rearrangements, and the results were checked against IGoR. Hypergeometric tests were used in a later analysis to score TCR-TCR, TCR-HLA and TCR-CMV co-occurrence, with a repertoire-size bias correction applied to the TCR pairs. False discovery rates were estimated in a later analysis by permuting HLA or CMV assignments 20 times. A later analysis grouped co-occurring TCRs with DBSCAN, adding TCRdist sequence similarity when clustering within HLA-allele-positive subsets. Repertoires with fewer than 30,000 or more than 120,000 public chains were left out of co-occurrence clustering, as were four to six repertoires with anomalous nucleotide sharing. The table was pulled from immuneACCESS by TCRdb, which kept in-frame rearrangements only. Such tables lose some clones; where checked, under half of the loss comes from unresolved V genes, and the rest has no known cause. For V, J and clone size, that table is used; D and trimming come from the DNA. The sample table contains about 170,000 clones; only one count was recorded for about 82% of them. The ten largest clonotypes hold 2% to 2.5% of the sample.

In this chain, TRBV19 is recombined with TRBJ2-3, and possibly TRBD1, on 7 matching bases. The clonotype was recovered from a male donor in good health and CMV-seronegative. Sequencing input: PBMCs. The CDR3 has the sequence CASSQGGNTDTQYF. The nucleotide sequence is TGTGCCAGTAGCCAGGGGGGAAACACAGATACGCAGTATTTT.